These 15 T cell receptor beta chains were sequenced from one sample in a study of control samples from healthy donors and cancer patients. Sequenced by immunoSEQ multiplex PCR; TCRdb stores in-frame clones only, minus some. The sample includes 100,000 to 150,000 clones, approximately 88% of them seen just once. Sample: blood. All receptors come from a man in his forties or fifties in good health.

The chain carries TRBV5-1 and TRBJ1-2; D is undetermined. The CDR3 is made up of 14 amino acids. The germline V gene has CDR1 SGHRS and CDR2 YFSETQ. Trimming shortened V by 4 bases and J by 1 base, and 11 bases separated the two germline ends. The CDR3 coding sequence is TGCGCCAGCAGCCCGCCCCTAGTTAACTATGGCTACACCTTC. It translates to CASSPPLVNYGYTF.

CDR3 nucleotide sequence: TGTGCCAGCAGTCTAGCGGGGGTGCGAGAGACCCAGTACTTC. Amino acids: CASSLAGVRETQYF. The V call is TRBV27, the J call TRBJ2-5, with TRBD2 matching over 10 bases. The germline V gene encodes CDR1 MNHEY and CDR2 SMNVEV (reference sequence). The CDR3 consists of 14 residues. Trimming removed 5 bases from V and 4 bases from J; junction bases left unmatched: 4.

V and J are TRBV5-4 and TRBJ2-3, with D hard to call. CDR3 length: 15 amino acids. The germline V gene has CDR1 SGHNT and CDR2 YYREEE (reference sequence). V was pared by 0 bases and J by 2 bases, with 10 bases between. The CDR3 here is CASSLAEADTDTQYF. In nucleotides, the CDR3 is TGTGCCAGCAGCTTGGCAGAGGCAGACACAGATACGCAGTATTTT.

This chain joins TRBV27 and TRBJ1-4; no clear D gene. The germline V gene encodes CDR1 MNHEY and CDR2 SMNVEV (reference sequence). With 4 bases removed from V and 0 bases from J, the gap between germline ends came to 12 bases. The CDR3 runs 16 residues. The CDR3 coding sequence is TGTGCCAGCAGTTCGATCGTCGGAGCAACTAATGAAAAACTGTTTTTT. Translating it yields CASSSIVGATNEKLFF. The whole variable domain, remainder taken from reference TRBV27 and TRBJ1-4, is EAQVTQNPRYLITVTGKKLTVTCSQNMNHEYMSWYRQDPGLGLRQIYYSMNVEVTDKGDVPEGYKVSRKEKRNFPLILESPSPNQTSLYFCASSSIVGATNEKLFFGSGTQLSVL.

The V gene is TRBV5-1, the J gene TRBJ1-2; no reliable D call. The germline gives CDR1 SGHRS, CDR2 YFSETQ. V lost 1 base to trimming and J lost 6 bases, with 16 bases between them. The CDR3 contains 15 residues. The DNA for the CDR3 is TGCGCCAGCAGCTTGTGGGGTGGGAAAGAGGATGGCTACACCTTC. Protein: CASSLWGGKEDGYTF. Together with reference TRBV5-1 and TRBJ1-2, the CDR3 gives the full variable domain: KAGVTQTPRYLIKTRGQQVTLSCSPISGHRSVSWYQQTPGQGLQFLFEYFSETQRNKGNFPGRFSGRQFSNSRSEMNVSTLELGDSALYLCASSLWGGKEDGYTFGSGTRLTVV.

The sample holds one count of this clone. Germline and junction disagree at one end, which may indicate a read error. The chain couples TRBV11-3 to TRBJ2-7, with TRBD1 matching 7 bases. Germline V gives CDR1 SGHNT, CDR2 YENEEA. The CDR3 has 15 amino acids. The CDR3 nucleotides are TGTGCCAGCAGCCCCCGTGACAGGGTCTCCCACGAGCAGTACTTC. Residues: CASSPRDRVSHEQYF.

This rearrangement joins TRBV7-2 to TRBJ1-2; D ambiguous. Germline CDR1 is SGHTA and CDR2 is FQGNSA. The V and J ends lost 1 base and 8 bases respectively, with 14 bases between them. This CDR3 has 14 residues. CDR3 loop: CASSLVEASGGYTF. The DNA of the CDR3 is TGTGCCAGCAGCTTAGTCGAGGCGTCCGGGGGCTACACCTTC.

This sequence joins TRBV6-2 or TRBV6-3 and TRBJ1-5; TRBD1 is a possible D gene (5 bases). CDR1 MNHEY and CDR2 SVGEGT come from the germline V gene. This CDR3 is 14 amino acids long. V lost 2 bases and J lost 3, with 8 bases in between. The CDR3 sequence: CASSYDSSNQPQHF. CDR3 bases: TGTGCCAGCAGTTACGACAGTTCCAATCAGCCCCAGCATTTT.

The rearrangement joins TRBV19 to TRBJ2-7, with 7 bases fitting TRBD1. From germline, CDR1 is LNHDA and CDR2 SQIVND (reference sequence). With 3 bases clipped from V and 6 bases from J, the junction kept 11 bases outside the gene matches. The CDR3 is 15 amino acids. CDR3 protein: CASSIGTAASVEQYF. The CDR3 nucleotides are TGTGCCAGTAGTATTGGGACAGCCGCGTCGGTCGAGCAGTACTTC.

The rearrangement links TRBV6-5 to TRBJ2-7; 9 bases align to TRBD1. The CDR3 sequence is 15 residues long. V shed 2 bases, J shed 5 bases, and the junction held 7 bases outside the gene matches. Germline V CDR1 and CDR2: MNHEY, SVGAGI. The CDR3 DNA reads TGTGCCAGCAGTTACCTGGGACAGGGTGAGAACGAGCAGTACTTC. Protein product: CASSYLGQGENEQYF.

The rearrangement joins TRBV5-6 to TRBJ1-5, with 7 bases aligning to TRBD1. The CDR3 extends over 17 amino acids. With 4 bases clipped from V and 1 base from J, the junction kept 11 bases outside the gene matches. Germline CDR1 is SGHDT and CDR2 is YYEEEE. The CDR3 bases are TGTGCCAGCAGCCTGACAGGGAGGTTTGGGAGCAATCAGCCCCAGCATTTT. This codes for CASSLTGRFGSNQPQHF. Full variable domain (outside the CDR3, taken from reference TRBV5-6 and TRBJ1-5): DAGVTQSPTHLIKTRGQQVTLRCSPKSGHDTVSWYQQALGQGPQFIFQYYEEEERQRGNFPDRFSGHQFPNYSSELNVNALLLGDSALYLCASSLTGRFGSNQPQHFGDGTRLSIL.

The chain joins TRBV3-1 (or the pseudogene TRBV3-2) to TRBJ2-5, with 9 bases lining up with TRBD2. This CDR3 is 16 amino acids long. The germline gives CDR1 LGHDT, CDR2 YNNKEL (reference sequence). Trimming cost V 0 bases and J 5 bases; bases outside gene matches: 7. CDR3 region: CASSQERAGGMETQYF. CDR3 nucleotides: TGTGCCAGCAGCCAAGAACGGGCGGGGGGGATGGAGACCCAGTACTTC.

The chain is built from TRBV21-1 and TRBJ1-1; the D segment call TRBD1 is taken from the table without a DNA check. TRBV21-1 is designated a pseudogene. CDR3 length: 17 residues. The CDR3 spells CASSKGGGTGAKTEAFF. The CDR3 coding sequence is TGTGCCAGCAGCAAAGGAGGAGGGACAGGGGCCAAGACTGAAGCTTTCTTT.

This clone was detected only once. This rearrangement joins TRBV29-1 to TRBJ1-2, with D unresolved. Trimming left V 7 bases short and J 3 bases short, with 9 bases between. This CDR3 comprises 11 residues. Germline V gene lookup returns CDR1 SQVTM and CDR2 ANQGSEA. CDR3: CSAGPDYGYTF. The CDR3 DNA follows: TGCAGCGCCGGGCCGGACTATGGCTACACCTTC.

V gene TRBV3-1 (or the pseudogene TRBV3-2) combines with J gene TRBJ2-3, with D hard to call. Germline CDR1 LGHDT, CDR2 YNNKEL (reference sequence). The CDR3 runs 14 residues. The V gene lost 3 bases and the J gene lost 3 bases, with 10 bases spanning the gap. The CDR3 DNA reads as TGTGCCAGCAGCCATAGAAGGAGAACAGATACGCAGTATTTT. This gives the protein CASSHRRRTDTQYF.